This T cell receptor (beta chain) was identified in a study of cytomegalovirus exposure and HLA in healthy donors (dated by TCRdb to the late 2010s). Regarding the study in general: An earlier analysis of some 620 of the donors reported approximately 260 Gb of sequence data and around 100 million unique TCR beta sequences obtained from some 200 million T cells. An early release that covered approximately 600 HLA-typed donors contained about 300 gigabases of sequencing data and some 87 million unique TCR sequences. The genetic ancestry cluster associated with self-reported Caucasian donors included about four fifths of the 398 genotyped donors. The study aimed to test whether signatures of past pathogen exposure could be identified by cataloging public T cell receptors. Using immunosequencing, the study profiled T cell repertoires from 500 to 800 subjects and related those repertoires to cytomegalovirus serostatus. Besides the first cohort of hundreds of subjects, a separate validation cohort made up of 120 different subjects was used. The study combined high-throughput TCR immunosequencing, statistical association of individual TCRs with disease status, and machine learning to predict cytomegalovirus infection status. In a later analysis, previously published TCR beta repertoires from roughly 710 donors were re-analyzed and high-resolution HLA genotyping was added so that TCR occurrence patterns could be studied. Rather than using new phenotypic data, the later analysis identified candidate immune exposures from TCR beta sequences and from how often those sequences occurred across donors. In an earlier analysis of around 540 of the donors, high-throughput TCR beta sequencing was used to judge whether each TCR beta V gene segment behaved as functional or pseudogenic. Alongside the repertoire data, information on donor age, sex, ethnicity and CMV serostatus was compiled. A later genetic analysis took genome-wide SNP genotypes for about 65% of the roughly 670 donors and used that subset as a discovery cohort. All discovery cohort repertoires had been generated on a single sequencing platform. HLA typing covered class I and class II loci at four-digit resolution. The number of typed donors differed by locus: about 620-630 for A, B, C, DRB1 and DQB1; 500 to 550 for DQA1; 606 for DPA1; and roughly 490 for DPB1. A handful of DR-DQ haplotypes were handled as single units for association and clustering because linkage in the cohort was strong. On average, over 200,000 unique TCR beta nucleotide sequences were sequenced per donor among roughly 430 genotyped donors of the cohort, with roughly a sixth of those sequences being non-productive.

In total, approximately 610 healthy bone marrow donors made up the cohort. All cohort members were sampled while nominally healthy, although unrecorded immune exposures were likely present. The donor was CMV seronegative and belonged to the group of 350 or so seronegative cohort members. Each donor provided a peripheral blood sample, and peripheral blood mononuclear cells were used for TCR beta sequencing. Genomic DNA extraction from the blood cell samples was performed with the Qiagen DNeasy Blood Extraction Kit. General findings and caveats noted by the study authors: Because the 87-base-pair reads could not distinguish some IMGT-functional V segments, including TRBV6-2 and TRBV6-3, those segments were excluded. Compared with the approximately 720-donor mean, donors in an Asian-associated ancestry cluster had fewer N-insertions in productive TCRs, according to a later genetic analysis. This cohort had only TCR beta chains sequenced, and the lack of alpha or paired-chain data limited which features could be detected. Correlated functional status among segregating V segments might be attributable to linkage disequilibrium, but an unknown experimental factor could not be ruled out. Specific HLA alleles were associated with 15,000 to 20,000 TCR beta sequences at a false discovery rate of 0.05 in a later analysis. HLA typing was unavailable for some donors at each locus, so association tests used only the typed subset. The study gave a list of about 160 TCR beta chains associated with cytomegalovirus. A later analysis found that TCR association rates varied across HLA loci, with DRB1 alleles showing the most associated TCRs and HLA-C alleles the fewest. An earlier analysis of 587 of the donors showed that most TCR beta V segments appeared in productive rearrangements either about 87% or about 30% of the time, which broadly matched IMGT annotations. Most TCR sequences were observed very rarely across donors, whereas some public TCRs were present in many individuals. Roughly 17 rarely observed V segments, including chromosome 9 orphons, were excluded from the earlier analysis of some 590 of the donors because counts were too low. The authors suggested that the approach could potentially be generalized to other disease states and immunological phenotypes. A cluster of highly shared sequence variants was judged likely to represent a technical artifact of the sequencing pipeline. Several of the top co-occurrence clusters appeared to be linked to parvovirus B19, influenza, CMV and Epstein-Barr virus, according to a later analysis. Sequencing depth was assumed to be roughly uniform across donors in the presence/absence analyses, though that assumption may not hold. A later analysis found that HLA-associated TCR beta chains were more clonally expanded and had lower generation probabilities than equally common non-associated chains. A few of the identified cytomegalovirus-associated TCR beta chains were confirmed in vitro to be specific for cytomegalovirus antigens. An association between a missense DCLRE1C variant and V-gene and J-gene trimming of TCR beta chains was found in a later genetic analysis and replicated in an independent cohort. The classifier was reported to diagnose cytomegalovirus status with high specificity and sensitivity in both the original cohort and the validation cohort. CMV serostatus was the only immune exposure information available for the cohort. When HLA alleles, especially DR and DQ, strongly co-occurred, TCR associations were difficult to assign to individual alleles. A further reported finding was that TCR beta sequences accurately predicted the HLA-A and HLA-B alleles for most subjects in the first cohort. Most CMV-associated TCR beta chains appeared to be HLA-restricted in a later analysis, and the HLA associations seemed to be driven largely by CMV exposure.

This clone was counted only a few times. This receptor's antigen is unknown. Base qualities are not recorded, but no much larger clone differs from it by a single base. The same CDR3 arises from other DNA sequences in this sample as well. The protocol used for the library was the immunoSEQ multiplex PCR assay. A mixture of 60 forward primers for TCR Vbeta segments and 13 reverse primers for TCR Jbeta segments was used in the multiplex PCR. The CDR3 region of rearranged TCR beta genes was amplified from genomic DNA by a multiplex PCR assay. Amplified TCR beta libraries were sequenced as 87-base-pair reads on the Illumina HiSeq System. The study's own analysis went as follows. In a later analysis, some 80 million unique TCR beta chains were counted across the 666 repertoires, and roughly 11 million of these chains were shared by at least two donors. Raw reads were error-corrected and collapsed into unique sequences with a nearest-neighbor algorithm that merged closely related sequences to remove PCR and sequencing errors. V, D and J gene segments were assigned by aligning CDR3 sequences to IMGT reference sequences. For a sequence to be retained, a match of at least six nucleotides was required to both a V gene segment and a J gene segment. Rearrangements were classified as productive when the CDR3 lacked stop codons and remained in frame with V and J, and all other rearrangements were classified as non-productive. CDR3 was defined according to IMGT convention as the region running from the second conserved V-encoded cysteine to the conserved J-encoded phenylalanine. Sequences without an unambiguous match to a single V gene segment were excluded from the earlier analysis of 500 to 700 of the donors. In an earlier analysis of roughly 600 of the donors, a V segment was called functional when productive rearrangements were above 56.7%, and segregating when the standard deviation between donors exceeded 5%. A statistical classification framework was built to diagnose cytomegalovirus status from the catalog of TCR beta chain sequences. In a later analysis, V and J genes were assigned by comparing TCR nucleotide sequences against IMGT/GENE-DB human TR gene sequences. Using the TCRdist pipeline, a later analysis assigned CDR3 sequences along with most-parsimonious VDJ recombination scenarios. A later analysis defined each TCR beta chain by its CDR3 amino acid sequence plus V-gene family, and excluded reads lacking a unique V-gene family. To address suspected cross-contamination and a sequencing artifact, a later analysis removed a few hundred highly shared, low-generation-probability nucleotide sequences. For each public chain, a later analysis derived a clonal expansion index from normalized ranks of inferred template counts within each repertoire. In a later analysis, generation probabilities were computed with a VDJ recombination model fitted to out-of-frame rearrangements, and the resulting probabilities were checked against IGoR. A later analysis scored TCR-TCR, TCR-HLA and TCR-CMV co-occurrence with hypergeometric tests, applying a repertoire-size bias correction to TCR pairs. A later analysis estimated false discovery rates by permuting HLA or CMV assignments 20 times. In a later analysis, co-occurring TCRs were grouped using DBSCAN, with TCRdist sequence similarity added in when clustering inside HLA-allele-positive subsets. Repertoires with fewer than 30,000 or more than 120,000 public chains, plus five repertoires with anomalous nucleotide sharing, were excluded from co-occurrence clustering. TCRdb limited this immuneACCESS table to in-frame rearrangements with V and J called. A share of clones is missing; checked studies link under half to unresolved V genes, and the rest is unexplained. Clone size and V and J calls were adopted from that table, with D and trimming inferred from the DNA. This sample gives some 170,000 clones in total; about four fifths of them show up just once. About 4.7% of the sample is held by the ten biggest clonotypes.

V lost 5 bases and J lost 3 bases; the stretch between them is 2 bases long. The germline V gene (reference sequence) specifies LNHDA as CDR1 and SQIVND as CDR2. Counted from cysteine to phenylalanine, this CDR3 has 11 amino acids. CDR3 DNA is the only sequence kept; it has 33 bases, read in frame from the first base. The receptor was isolated from a man aged 25-45 years in good health and CMV-seronegative. The chain employs TRBV19 and TRBJ2-1; no confident D gene assignment can be made. The specimen sequenced was PBMCs. The CDR3 amino acid sequence is: CASSLYNEQFF. The nucleotides read TGTGCCAGTAGTCTCTACAATGAGCAGTTCTTC.